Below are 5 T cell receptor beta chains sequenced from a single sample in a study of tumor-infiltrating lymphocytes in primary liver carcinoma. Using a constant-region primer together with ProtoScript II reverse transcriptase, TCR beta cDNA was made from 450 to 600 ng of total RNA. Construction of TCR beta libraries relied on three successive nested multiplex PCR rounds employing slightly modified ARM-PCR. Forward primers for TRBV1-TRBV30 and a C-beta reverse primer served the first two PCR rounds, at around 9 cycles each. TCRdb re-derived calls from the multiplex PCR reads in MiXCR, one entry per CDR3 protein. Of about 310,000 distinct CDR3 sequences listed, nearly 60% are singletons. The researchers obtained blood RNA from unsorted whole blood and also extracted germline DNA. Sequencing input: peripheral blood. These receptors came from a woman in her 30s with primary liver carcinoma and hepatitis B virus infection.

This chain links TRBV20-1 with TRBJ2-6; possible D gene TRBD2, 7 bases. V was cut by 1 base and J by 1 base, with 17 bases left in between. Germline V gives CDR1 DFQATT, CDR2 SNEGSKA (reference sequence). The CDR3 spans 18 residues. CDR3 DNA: TGCAGTGCTAGAGTTCGAGGGGGGGCCGGATCTGGGGCCAACGTCCTGACTTTC. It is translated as CSARVRGGAGSGANVLTF.

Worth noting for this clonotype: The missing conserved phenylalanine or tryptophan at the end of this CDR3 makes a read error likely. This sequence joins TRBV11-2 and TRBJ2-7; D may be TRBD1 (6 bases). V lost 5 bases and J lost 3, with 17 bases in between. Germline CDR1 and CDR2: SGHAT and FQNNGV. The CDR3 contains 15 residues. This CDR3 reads CASSKLTGHNYEQYS. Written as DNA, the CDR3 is TGTGCCAGCAGCAAGCTAACGGGACATAACTACGAGCAGTACTCC.

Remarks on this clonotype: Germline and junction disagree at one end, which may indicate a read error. The CDR3 is CRVGEGRVETLYF. DNA of the CDR3: TGCAGAGTTGGGGAGGGCCGGGTAGAGACCCTTTACTTC. The chain joins TRBV29-1 to TRBJ2-5, with 7 bases identical to TRBD2. From germline, CDR1 is SQVTM and CDR2 ANQGSEA. There are 13 residues in the CDR3.

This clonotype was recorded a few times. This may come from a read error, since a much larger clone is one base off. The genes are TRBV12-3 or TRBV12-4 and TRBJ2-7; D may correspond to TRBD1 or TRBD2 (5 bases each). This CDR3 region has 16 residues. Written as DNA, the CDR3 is TGTGCCAGCGGCCCAACCCAGAGGGGAGCCCACTACAAGCAGTACTTC. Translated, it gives CASGPTQRGAHYKQYF.

CDR3 protein: CASSYRLEGKNIQYF. In nucleotides, the CDR3 is TGTGCCAGCAGTTACCGACTAGAAGGTAAAAACATTCAGTACTTC. The rearrangement links TRBV6-2 or TRBV6-3 to TRBJ2-4; weak D call: TRBD2 (6 bases). CDR1 is MNHEY, CDR2 SVGEGT, per germline. The V end lost 2 bases, the J end lost 4 bases, and 12 bases lay between the germline ends. The CDR3 extends over 15 amino acids.